The present T cell receptor (beta chain) was sequenced within a study of monozygotic twins with inflammatory bowel disease. This CDR3 is 14 amino acids long. The germline gives CDR1 ENHRY, CDR2 SYGVKD. Following a re-call of the 5' RACE reads, TCRdb has one entry per CDR3 protein and lacks DNA. This listing includes just over 300,000 distinct CDR3 sequences. This TCR derives from a human donor with ulcerative colitis or Crohn's disease, or a healthy co-twin of an affected twin (not recorded which). The V gene is TRBV10-3, the J gene TRBJ2-1; no DNA is available, so the TRBD1 call from TCRdb remains unchecked. The sequenced material came from blood. The CDR3 is CAISGQGNYNEQFF.